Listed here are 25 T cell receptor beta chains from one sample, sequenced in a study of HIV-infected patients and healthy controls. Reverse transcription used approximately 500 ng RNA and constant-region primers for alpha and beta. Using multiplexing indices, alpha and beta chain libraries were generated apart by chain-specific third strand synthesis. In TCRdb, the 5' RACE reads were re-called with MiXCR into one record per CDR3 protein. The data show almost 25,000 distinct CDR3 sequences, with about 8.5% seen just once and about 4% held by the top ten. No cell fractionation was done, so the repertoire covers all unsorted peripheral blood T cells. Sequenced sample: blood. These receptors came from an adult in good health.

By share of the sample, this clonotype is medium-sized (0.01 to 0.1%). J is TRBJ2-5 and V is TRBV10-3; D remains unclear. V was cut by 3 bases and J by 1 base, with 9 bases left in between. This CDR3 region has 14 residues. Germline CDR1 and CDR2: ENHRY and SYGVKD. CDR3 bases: TGTGCCATCAGTGATCCAGCAGCCCAAGAGACCCAGTACTTC. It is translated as CAISDPAAQETQYF.

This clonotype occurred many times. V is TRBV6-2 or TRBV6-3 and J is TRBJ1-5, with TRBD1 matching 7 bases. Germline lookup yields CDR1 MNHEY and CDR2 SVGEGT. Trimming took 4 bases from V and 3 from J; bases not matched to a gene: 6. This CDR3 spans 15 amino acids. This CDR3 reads CASSSDRSPNQPQHF. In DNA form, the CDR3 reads TGTGCCAGCAGTTCGGACAGGAGCCCCAATCAGCCCCAGCATTTT.

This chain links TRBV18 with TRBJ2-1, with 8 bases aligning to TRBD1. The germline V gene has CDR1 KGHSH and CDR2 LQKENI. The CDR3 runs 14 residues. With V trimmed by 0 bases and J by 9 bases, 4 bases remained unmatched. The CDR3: CASSPPATGGEQFF. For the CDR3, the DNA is TGTGCCAGCTCACCACCGGCCACAGGGGGTGAGCAGTTCTTC.

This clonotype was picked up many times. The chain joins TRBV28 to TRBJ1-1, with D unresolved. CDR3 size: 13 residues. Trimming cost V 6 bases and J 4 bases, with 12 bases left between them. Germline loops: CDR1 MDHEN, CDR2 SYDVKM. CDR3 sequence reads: CASRIGKSTEAFF. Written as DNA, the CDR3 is TGTGCCAGCAGAATCGGTAAGAGCACTGAAGCTTTCTTT.

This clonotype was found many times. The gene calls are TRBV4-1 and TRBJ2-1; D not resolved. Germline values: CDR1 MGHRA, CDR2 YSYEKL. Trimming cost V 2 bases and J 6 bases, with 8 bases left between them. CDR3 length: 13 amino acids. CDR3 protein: CASSQRYVNEQFF. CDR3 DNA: TGCGCCAGCAGCCAACGTTACGTCAATGAGCAGTTCTTC.

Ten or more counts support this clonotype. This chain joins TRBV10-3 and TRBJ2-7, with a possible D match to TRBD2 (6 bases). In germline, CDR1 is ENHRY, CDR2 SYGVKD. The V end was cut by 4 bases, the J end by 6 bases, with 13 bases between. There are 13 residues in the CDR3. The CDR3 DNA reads TGTGCCATCAGTGCCAATGGGGGGTCCGAGCAGTACTTC. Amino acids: CAISANGGSEQYF.

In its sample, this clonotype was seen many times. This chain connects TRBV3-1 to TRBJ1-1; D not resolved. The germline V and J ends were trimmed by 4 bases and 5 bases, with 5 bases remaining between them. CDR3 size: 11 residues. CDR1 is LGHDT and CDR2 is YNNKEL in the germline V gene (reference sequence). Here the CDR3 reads CASSLGTEAFF. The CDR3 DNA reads TGTGCCAGCAGCCTAGGAACTGAAGCTTTCTTT.

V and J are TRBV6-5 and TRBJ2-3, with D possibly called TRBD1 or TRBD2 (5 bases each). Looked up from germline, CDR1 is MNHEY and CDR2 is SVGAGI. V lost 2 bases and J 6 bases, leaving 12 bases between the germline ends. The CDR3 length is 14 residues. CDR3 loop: CASSYRDPPDTQYF. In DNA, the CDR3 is TGTGCCAGCAGTTACCGGGACCCACCTGATACGCAGTATTTT.

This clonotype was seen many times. Written as DNA, the CDR3 is TGTGCCAGCAGCCAGGGGACACCCCCGCTCGCCCAGCATTTT. Translating gives CASSQGTPPLAQHF. The rearrangement joins TRBV4-2 to TRBJ1-5, with a weak D call TRBD1 (6 bases). CDR3 length: 14 residues. Germline CDR1 reads LGHNA; CDR2 reads YNFKEQ. Trimming left V 3 bases short and J 11 bases short, with 17 bases between.

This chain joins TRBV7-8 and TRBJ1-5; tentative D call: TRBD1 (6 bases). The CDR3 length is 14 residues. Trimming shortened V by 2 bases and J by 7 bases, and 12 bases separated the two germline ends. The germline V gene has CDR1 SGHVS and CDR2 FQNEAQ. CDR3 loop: CASSLWGAQQPQHF. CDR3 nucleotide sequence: TGTGCCAGCAGCTTATGGGGGGCTCAGCAGCCCCAGCATTTT.

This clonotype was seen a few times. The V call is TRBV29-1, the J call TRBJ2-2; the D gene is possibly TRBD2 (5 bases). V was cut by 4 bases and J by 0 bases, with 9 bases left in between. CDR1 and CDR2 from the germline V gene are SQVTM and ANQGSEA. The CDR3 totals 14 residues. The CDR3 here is CSVGAGANTGELFF. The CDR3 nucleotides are TGCAGCGTTGGTGCCGGGGCGAACACCGGGGAGCTGTTTTTT.

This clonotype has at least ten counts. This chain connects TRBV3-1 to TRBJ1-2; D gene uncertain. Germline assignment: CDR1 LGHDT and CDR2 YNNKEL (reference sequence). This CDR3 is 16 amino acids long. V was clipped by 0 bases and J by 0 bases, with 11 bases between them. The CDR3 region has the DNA TGTGCCAGCAGCCAAGACGTCCTGACGGCTAACTATGGCTACACCTTC. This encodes CASSQDVLTANYGYTF.

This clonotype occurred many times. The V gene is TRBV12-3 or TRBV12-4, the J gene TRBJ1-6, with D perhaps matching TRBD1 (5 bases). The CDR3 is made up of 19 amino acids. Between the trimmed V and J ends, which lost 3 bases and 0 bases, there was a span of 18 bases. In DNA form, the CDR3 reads TGTGCCAGCAGTTTCGGCGCGGCAGGGCCAAGCTCCTATAATTCACCCCTCCACTTT. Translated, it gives CASSFGAAGPSSYNSPLHF.

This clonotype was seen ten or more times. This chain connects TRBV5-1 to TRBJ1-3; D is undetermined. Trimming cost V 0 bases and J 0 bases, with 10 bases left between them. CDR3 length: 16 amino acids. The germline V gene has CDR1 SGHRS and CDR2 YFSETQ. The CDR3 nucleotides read TGCGCCAGCAGCTTGGAAGCAGGACCCTCTGGAAACACCATATATTTT. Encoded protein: CASSLEAGPSGNTIYF.

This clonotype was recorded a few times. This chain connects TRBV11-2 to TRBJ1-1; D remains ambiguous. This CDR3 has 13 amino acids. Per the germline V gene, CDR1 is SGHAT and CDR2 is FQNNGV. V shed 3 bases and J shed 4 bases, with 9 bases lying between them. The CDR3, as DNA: TGTGCCAGCAGCTTTTTCCCAGGCACTGAAGCTTTCTTT. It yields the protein CASSFFPGTEAFF. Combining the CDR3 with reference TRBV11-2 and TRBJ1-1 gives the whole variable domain EAGVAQSPRYKIIEKRQSVAFWCNPISGHATLYWYQQILGQGPKLLIQFQNNGVVDDSQLPKDRFSAERLKGVDSTLKIQPAKLEDSAVYLCASSFFPGTEAFFGQGTRLTVV.

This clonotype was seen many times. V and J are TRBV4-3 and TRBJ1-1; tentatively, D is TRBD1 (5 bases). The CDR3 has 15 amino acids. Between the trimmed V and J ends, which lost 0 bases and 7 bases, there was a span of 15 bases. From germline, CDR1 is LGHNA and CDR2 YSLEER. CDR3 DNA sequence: TGCGCCAGCAGCCAAGATTGGGGCTTGGGGGGTGAAGCTTTCTTT. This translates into CASSQDWGLGGEAFF.

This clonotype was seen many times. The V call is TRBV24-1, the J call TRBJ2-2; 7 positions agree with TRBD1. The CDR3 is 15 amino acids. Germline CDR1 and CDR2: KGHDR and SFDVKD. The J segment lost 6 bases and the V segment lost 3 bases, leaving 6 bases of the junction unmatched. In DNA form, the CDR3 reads TGTGCCACCAGTGATGAGACGGACAGGCCCGGGGAGCTGTTTTTT. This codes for CATSDETDRPGELFF.

CDR3 sequence reads: CASSLPGDLNTEAFF. CDR3 bases: TGTGCCAGCAGCCTTCCGGGGGATTTGAACACTGAAGCTTTCTTT. This rearrangement joins TRBV7-9 to TRBJ1-1, with a possible D match to TRBD1 (5 bases). V lost 5 bases, J lost 0 bases, and 13 bases lay in between. This CDR3 spans 15 amino acids. CDR1 and CDR2 (germline): SEHNR, FQNEAQ (reference sequence). Full variable domain (remainder filled in from reference TRBV7-9 and TRBJ1-1): DTGVSQNPRHKITKRGQNVTFRCDPISEHNRLYWYRQTLGQGPEFLTYFQNEAQLEKSRLLSDRFSAERPKGSFSTLEIQRTEQGDSAMYLCASSLPGDLNTEAFFGQGTRLTVV.

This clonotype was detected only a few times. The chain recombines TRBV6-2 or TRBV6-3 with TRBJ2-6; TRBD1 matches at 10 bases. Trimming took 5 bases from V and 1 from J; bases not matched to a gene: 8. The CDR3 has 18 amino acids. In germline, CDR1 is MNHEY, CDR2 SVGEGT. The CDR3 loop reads CASSPRGTGVSGANVLTF. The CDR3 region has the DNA TGTGCCAGCAGTCCCCGGGGGACAGGGGTTTCTGGGGCCAACGTCCTGACTTTC.

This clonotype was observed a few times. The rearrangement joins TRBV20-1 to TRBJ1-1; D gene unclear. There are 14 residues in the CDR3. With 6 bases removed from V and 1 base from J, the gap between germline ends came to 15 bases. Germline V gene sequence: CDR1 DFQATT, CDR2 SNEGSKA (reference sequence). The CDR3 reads CSATSGLPNTEAFF. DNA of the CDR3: TGCAGTGCCACCTCAGGCTTACCGAACACTGAAGCTTTCTTT.

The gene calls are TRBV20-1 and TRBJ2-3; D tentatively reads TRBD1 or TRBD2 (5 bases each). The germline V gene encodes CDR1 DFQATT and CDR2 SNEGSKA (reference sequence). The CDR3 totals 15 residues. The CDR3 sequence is CSVGVNSEIRDTQYF. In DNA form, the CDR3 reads TGCTCCGTGGGGGTAAACAGCGAAATCAGAGATACGCAGTATTTT.

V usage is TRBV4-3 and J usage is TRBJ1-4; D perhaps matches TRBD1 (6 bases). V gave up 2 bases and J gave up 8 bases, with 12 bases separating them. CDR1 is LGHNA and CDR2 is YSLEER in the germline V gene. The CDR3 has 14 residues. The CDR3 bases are TGCGCCAGCAGCCAACCCGGGACACAAGAAAAACTGTTTTTT. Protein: CASSQPGTQEKLFF.

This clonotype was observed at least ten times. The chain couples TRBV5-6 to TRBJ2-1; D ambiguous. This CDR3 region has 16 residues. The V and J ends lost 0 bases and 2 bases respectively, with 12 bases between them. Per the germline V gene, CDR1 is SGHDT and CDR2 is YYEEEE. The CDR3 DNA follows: TGTGCCAGCAGCTTGGACATAGGGCCCCCCTACAATGAGCAGTTCTTC. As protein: CASSLDIGPPYNEQFF.

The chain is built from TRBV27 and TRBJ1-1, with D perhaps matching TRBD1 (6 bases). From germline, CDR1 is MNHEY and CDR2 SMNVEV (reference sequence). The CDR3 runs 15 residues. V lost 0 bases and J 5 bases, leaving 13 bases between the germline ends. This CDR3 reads CASSLSGRGKTEAFF. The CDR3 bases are TGTGCCAGCAGTTTATCGGGCAGGGGCAAGACTGAAGCTTTCTTT.

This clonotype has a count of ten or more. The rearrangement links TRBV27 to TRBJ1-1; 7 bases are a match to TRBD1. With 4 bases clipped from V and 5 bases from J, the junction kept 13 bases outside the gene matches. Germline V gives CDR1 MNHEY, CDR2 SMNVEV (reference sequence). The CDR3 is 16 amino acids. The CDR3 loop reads CASSYRQGTRDTEAFF. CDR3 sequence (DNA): TGTGCCAGCAGTTATCGACAGGGCACTCGGGATACTGAAGCTTTCTTT.